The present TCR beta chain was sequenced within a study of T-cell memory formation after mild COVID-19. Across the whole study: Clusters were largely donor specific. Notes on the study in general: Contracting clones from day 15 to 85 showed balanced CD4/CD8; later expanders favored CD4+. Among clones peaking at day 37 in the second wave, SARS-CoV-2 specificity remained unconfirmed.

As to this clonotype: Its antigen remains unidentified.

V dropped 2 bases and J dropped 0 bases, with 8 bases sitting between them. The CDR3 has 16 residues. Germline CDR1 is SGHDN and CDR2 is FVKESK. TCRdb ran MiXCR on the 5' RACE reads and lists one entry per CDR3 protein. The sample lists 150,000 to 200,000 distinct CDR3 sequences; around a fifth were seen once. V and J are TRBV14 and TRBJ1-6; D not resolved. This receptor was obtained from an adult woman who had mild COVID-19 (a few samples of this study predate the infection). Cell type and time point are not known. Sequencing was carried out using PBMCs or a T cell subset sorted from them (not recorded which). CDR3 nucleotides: TGTGCCAGCAGCCAAAGTCCTGGCTCCTATAATTCACCCCTCCACTTT. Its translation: CASSQSPGSYNSPLHF.